This TCR beta chain originates from a study of T cell responses to AZD1222 COVID-19 vaccine (dated by TCRdb to the early 2020s). Regarding the complete study: A total of under 250 trial participants underwent TCR sequencing, of whom about 210 had received two doses of AZD1222 and some 25 had received two doses of the MenACWY control vaccine. Trial participants were enrolled by age into 18-55, 56-69 and 70-plus year subgroups, with around 150, 28 and 57 TCR-sequenced participants respectively. The research as a whole found: After two AZD1222 doses, both the breadth and the depth of spike-specific TCRs were significantly higher than at day 0 and than in MenACWY recipients. Reportedly, close to half of the unique spike-specific TCRs recognized epitopes lying outside the regions that are mutated in the B.1.351 and B.1.1.7 variants. In the small 56-69-year group, the increase in depth fell short of significance, most likely because of low power. Most participants were white British and females outnumbered males, and the authors suggested that clonal diversity may have been underestimated. The whole spike protein was spanned by vaccine-associated CD4 TCRs, and dominant responses were seen in regions 160-218 and 743-854. Because no samples from the day 14 peak response were available, repertoires could be characterized only after the peak T cell response. Only a handful of AZD1222 recipients were SARS-CoV-2 seropositive at baseline, limiting conclusions about previously exposed vaccinees.

Worth noting for this clone: Its antigen is still unknown. No quality values exist for individual bases; no much larger clone is one base distant.

The CDR3 regions of human TCRbeta chains were analyzed by immunosequencing. As for the original processing: TCRs in the repertoires were compared against a reference library of SARS-CoV-2-specific TCRs that had been generated with the MIRA antigen-specificity platform. Breadth was defined as the fraction of unique TCRs that were SARS-CoV-2-associated, and depth was defined as the fraction of total T cells that were SARS-CoV-2-associated. Using the MIRA data, each spike-specific TCR was mapped to the spike region that the TCR reacts to and placed in a CD4 or CD8 class. Log10-transformed breadth and depth values were compared by one-way ANOVA with Sidak's multiple comparisons tests. This is the immuneACCESS table as TCRdb keeps it, with only in-frame sequences that have V and J called. A part of the clones is gone; compared with another copy, unresolved V genes explain less than half, and the rest is unexplained. V, J and clone size were drawn from that table, and D and trimming were deduced from the DNA. Across this sample there are about 88,000 clones, with 85% to 90% seen only once. Roughly 5.1% of the sample goes to the ten largest clones.

Read against the paper, the sample's time point label means: about 28 days (+/-7) after the second vaccine dose. AZD1222 recipients whose second dose came at about 4 weeks and those whose second dose came at about 12 weeks were combined into one group, since spike-specific TCR depth and breadth did not differ between the two schedules. The vaccinee samples were drawn from two UK trials, COV001 and COV002, one of which was a single-blind randomized controlled phase 2/3 trial testing AZD1222 (ChAdOx1 nCoV-19) in healthy adults. Trial participant PBMC samples were collected at day 0 and day 28 after the second dose for TCRbeta chain sequencing. V loses 5 bases at its end and J loses 2 bases; junction bases beyond the gene matches: 4. The CDR3 starts with the cysteine, ends with the phenylalanine, and has 14 residues. Only the CDR3 portion is preserved as DNA: 42 bases, with reading frame beginning at the first base. Via the germline V gene, CDR1 is SNHLY and CDR2 FYNNEI.

The TCR comes from an adult who received the AZD1222 COVID-19 vaccine. The material sequenced was peripheral blood, taken 28 days after the second AZD1222 dose. Here the chain combines TRBV2 and TRBJ2-7; TRBD1 lines up with 9 middle nucleotides. The DNA reads as follows: TGTGCCAGCAGTCCGGGACAGGGCACCTACGAGCAGTACTTC. This encodes CASSPGQGTYEQYF.